This T cell receptor beta chain was identified during a study of blood T cell repertoires in COVID-19. The repertoire was sequenced with immunoSEQ multiplex PCR; TCRdb's copy has only in-frame clones and lacks some. The sample yields fewer than 300,000 clones, about nine tenths seen once. CDR1 is SGHTA, CDR2 FQGNSA, per germline. V lost 5 bases, J lost 2 bases, and 7 bases stayed unmatched. There are 16 residues in the CDR3. The sample consisted of PBMCs or T cells enriched from blood (not recorded which). The chain couples TRBV7-2 to TRBJ2-5, with TRBD2 identical over 11 bases. This clonotype originated in a woman in her thirties who had recovered from COVID-19. The CDR3 spells CASSTGTSGFQETQYF. CDR3 sequence (DNA): TGTGCCAGCAGCACCGGGACTAGCGGATTTCAAGAGACCCAGTACTTC.